Following are 20 T cell receptor beta chains from one sample sequenced in a study of blood T cell repertoires in COVID-19 (TCRdb year 2020). The library was made by the immunoSEQ multiplex PCR assay. TCRdb re-hosts the immuneACCESS table, in-frame sequences only. Its copies lack some clones; in the studies checked, an unresolved V gene accounts for under half of them, and the cause for the rest is not known. This sample comprises some 11,000 clones, roughly 80% of them detected only once. The ten most abundant clones make up 7.7% of the sample. Sequenced: peripheral blood. The receptors originated from a man aged 65-85 years with active COVID-19.

This clone was recorded a few times. The J gene is TRBJ2-4, the V gene TRBV6-5; 10 bases map to TRBD1. The junction had 6 bases not matched to a gene; V was cut back by 6 bases and J by 7 bases. Germline V gene lookup returns CDR1 MNHEY and CDR2 SVGAGI. This CDR3 region has 14 residues. The CDR3: CASRSVGQGNIQYF. CDR3 coding DNA: TGTGCCAGCAGGTCTGTGGGACAGGGGAACATTCAGTACTTC.

This clone turned up a few times. The CDR3: CASSQGTGGVEVAFF. The CDR3 nucleotides read TGTGCCAGCAGCCAGGGGACAGGGGGCGTGGAGGTGGCTTTCTTT. J is TRBJ1-1 and V is TRBV3-1 (or the pseudogene TRBV3-2); 12 bases are a match to TRBD1. Germline loops: CDR1 LGHDT, CDR2 YNNKEL (reference sequence). This CDR3 has 15 amino acids. The V segment lost 3 bases and the J segment 11 bases; nucleotides outside the gene matches: 10.

This clone is medium-sized (0.01 to 0.1%) within its sample. V usage is TRBV5-4 and J usage is TRBJ2-5, with D possibly TRBD1 on 6 matching bases. The V end lost 5 bases, the J end lost 4 bases, and 18 bases lay between the germline ends. CDR3 size: 15 residues. In germline, CDR1 is SGHNT, CDR2 YYREEE (reference sequence). The CDR3 sequence is CASSLGTFKPETQYF. The CDR3 coding sequence is TGTGCCAGCAGTCTCGGGACATTCAAGCCAGAGACCCAGTACTTC.

The genes are TRBV2 and TRBJ1-5, with 8 bases lining up with TRBD1. J lost 0 bases, V lost 5 bases, and 6 bases had no gene match. CDR1 and CDR2 from the germline V gene are SNHLY and FYNNEI. The CDR3 contains 16 residues. CDR3 coding DNA: TGTGCCAGCAGTCCCCAGGGGGCGCTTAGCAATCAGCCCCAGCATTTT. It yields the protein CASSPQGALSNQPQHF.

This clone was recorded only once. V usage is TRBV7-3 and J usage is TRBJ2-3, with TRBD2 identical over 8 bases. CDR1 SGHTA and CDR2 FQGTGA come from the germline V gene. The CDR3 runs 15 residues. The V segment lost 0 bases and the J segment 10 bases; nucleotides outside the gene matches: 9. CDR3 sequence reads: CASSLTSRGLGAQYF. CDR3 in DNA: TGTGCCAGCAGCTTAACAAGTAGGGGACTAGGGGCGCAGTATTTT. Supplemented by reference TRBV7-3 and TRBJ2-3, the full variable domain reads GAGVSQTPSNKVTEKGKYVELRCDPISGHTALYWYRQSLGQGPEFLIYFQGTGAADDSGLPNDRFFAVRPEGSVSTLKIQRTERGDSAVYLCASSLTSRGLGAQYFGPGTRLTVL.

The chain has TRBV7-6 and TRBJ1-1; TRBD1 agrees at 7 bases. Germline loops: CDR1 SGHVS, CDR2 FNYEAQ. There are 16 residues in the CDR3. The V and J ends lost 5 bases and 0 bases, in that order; junction bases with no gene match: 9. The CDR3 region is CASSPETGSVNTEAFF. CDR3 in DNA: TGTGCCAGCAGCCCGGAGACAGGGTCGGTGAACACTGAAGCTTTCTTT.

This clone was detected only once. The rearrangement links TRBV5-1 to TRBJ2-1, with TRBD1 identical over 7 bases. The CDR3 covers 15 residues. The trim removed 5 bases at V and 7 bases at J, leaving 12 bases unmatched. CDR1 SGHRS and CDR2 YFSETQ come from the germline V gene. Written as DNA, the CDR3 is TGCGCCAGCAGGGCTGGGAGACAGGGTAAGAATGAGCAGTTCTTC. Protein product: CASRAGRQGKNEQFF.

The chain combines TRBV18 with TRBJ1-1; 9 bases align to TRBD1. Trimming cost V 6 bases and J 4 bases; bases outside gene matches: 21. From germline, CDR1 is KGHSH and CDR2 LQKENI. The CDR3 covers 19 residues. The CDR3 nucleotides read TGTGCCAGCTCGGAACGAAGGACAGGGGCCACCAAATGGGGCACTGAAGCTTTCTTT. Protein: CASSERRTGATKWGTEAFF.

J is TRBJ2-1 and V is TRBV28; TRBD2 agrees at 9 bases. This CDR3 is built from 16 residues. Per the germline V gene, CDR1 is MDHEN and CDR2 is SYDVKM. With 6 bases clipped from V and 3 bases from J, the junction kept 9 bases outside the gene matches. CDR3 DNA sequence: TGTGCCAGCAGCCCCGCAGGTAGCGGGGGCTACAATGAGCAGTTCTTC. As protein: CASSPAGSGGYNEQFF.

The chain has TRBV5-4 and TRBJ2-1, with a tentative D call TRBD2 (5 bases). There are 15 residues in the CDR3. V was clipped by 3 bases and J by 5 bases, with 15 bases between them. Per germline, CDR1 SGHNT and CDR2 YYREEE (reference sequence). The CDR3 DNA is TGTGCCAGCAGCTGGGGTGGACCGGGAAACAATGAGCAGTTCTTC. Protein: CASSWGGPGNNEQFF.

The gene calls are TRBV5-1 and TRBJ1-2; 7 bases match TRBD1. Germline trimming cut 4 bases from V and 6 bases from J; bases unmatched to any gene: 12. The length of the CDR3 is 15 residues. The germline V gene has CDR1 SGHRS and CDR2 YFSETQ. Here the CDR3 reads CASSRDGQVVNGYTF. The DNA for the CDR3 is TGCGCCAGCAGCCGAGACGGACAGGTGGTAAATGGCTACACCTTC.

The chain employs TRBV6-2 or TRBV6-3 and TRBJ2-4, with 8 bases that match TRBD2. The CDR3 consists of 17 residues. V was clipped by 6 bases and J by 0 bases; unmatched bases: 10. Germline V gives CDR1 MNHEY, CDR2 SVGEGT. The CDR3 here is CASRYGAGALAKNIQYF. CDR3 nucleotides: TGTGCCAGCAGGTACGGAGCGGGGGCTCTAGCCAAAAACATTCAGTACTTC.

This clone showed up just a few times. This chain uses TRBV27 with TRBJ2-7; D remains unclear. The CDR3 covers 12 residues. Trimming stripped 8 bases from V and 0 bases from J, with 8 bases between. In germline, CDR1 is MNHEY, CDR2 SMNVEV (reference sequence). The CDR3 is CASGGSSYEQYF. In DNA, the CDR3 is TGTGCCAGCGGCGGCAGCTCCTACGAGCAGTACTTC.

This chain connects TRBV10-3 to TRBJ1-6; D gene unclear. The CDR3 totals 13 residues. Trimming removed 3 bases at V and 14 bases at J, with 14 bases between. CDR1 ENHRY and CDR2 SYGVKD come from the germline V gene. Here the CDR3 reads CAISDPQTWTLHF. In nucleotides, the CDR3 is TGTGCCATCAGTGACCCCCAGACTTGGACCCTCCACTTT.

The CDR3 sequence is CASSYESRGAYNEQFF. CDR3 sequence (DNA): TGTGCCAGCAGTTACGAGTCCCGGGGGGCCTACAATGAGCAGTTCTTC. V and J are TRBV6-6 and TRBJ2-1; 7 positions agree with TRBD2. V lost 2 bases to trimming and J lost 2 bases; unmatched junction nucleotides: 6. Germline loops: CDR1 MNHNY, CDR2 SVGAGI (reference sequence). This CDR3 is 16 amino acids long.

The rearrangement joins TRBV2 to TRBJ1-1; no firm D call. The CDR3 runs 13 residues. Germline V gene lookup returns CDR1 SNHLY and CDR2 FYNNEI. Trimming cost V 7 bases and J 4 bases, with 13 bases left between them. The CDR3 region is CASNGGISTEAFF. CDR3 bases: TGTGCCAGCAACGGCGGCATAAGCACTGAAGCTTTCTTT.

The chain has TRBV6-5 and TRBJ2-2; 10 positions match TRBD1. The germline V gene has CDR1 MNHEY and CDR2 SVGAGI. The CDR3 totals 14 residues. J was trimmed by 7 bases and V by 7 bases; bases with no gene match: 6. The CDR3 nucleotides are TGTGCCAGCACCCGGGACAGGGGCAGCGGGGAGCTGTTTTTT. The encoded protein is CASTRDRGSGELFF.

The V and J genes are TRBV4-1 and TRBJ1-4; 10 positions agree with TRBD1. V trimming: 3 bases; J trimming: 3 bases; junction bases outside the gene matches: 4. The CDR3 has 16 amino acids. Germline loops: CDR1 MGHRA, CDR2 YSYEKL. CDR3: CASSHRQGAANEKLFF. CDR3 coding DNA: TGCGCCAGCAGCCACCGACAGGGGGCGGCTAATGAAAAACTGTTTTTT.

In its sample, this clone was seen a few times. This chain joins TRBV19 and TRBJ2-6, with a possible D match to TRBD1 (5 bases). The CDR3 is made up of 15 amino acids. Trimming left V 8 bases short and J 0 bases short, with 11 bases between. Germline CDR1 reads LNHDA; CDR2 reads SQIVND (reference sequence). For the CDR3, the DNA is TGTGCCAGTCGAAGGGGTGCCTCTGGGGCCAACGTCCTGACTTTC. Residues: CASRRGASGANVLTF. Together with reference TRBV19 and TRBJ2-6, the CDR3 gives the full variable domain: DGGITQSPKYLFRKEGQNVTLSCEQNLNHDAMYWYRQDPGQGLRLIYYSQIVNDFQKGDIAEGYSVSREKKESFPLTVTSAQKNPTAFYLCASRRGASGANVLTFGAGSRLTVL.

The rearrangement uses TRBV29-1 and TRBJ2-7; D possibly corresponds to TRBD2 (6 bases). The germline gives CDR1 SQVTM, CDR2 ANQGSEA. The V end lost 2 bases, the J end lost 1 base, and 9 bases lay between the germline ends. CDR3 length equals 13 residues. This CDR3 reads CSVEWGLSYEQYF. CDR3 nucleotides: TGCAGCGTTGAATGGGGACTGTCCTACGAGCAGTACTTC.